Listed below are T cell receptor beta chains from one sample, sequenced in a study of shared clonotypes between healthy human individuals. The data were produced by immunoSEQ multiplex PCR, yet TCRdb's version contains in-frame clones alone and is incomplete. The top ten clones hold about 0.38% of a sample with 2 million to 3 million clones, 80% to 95% of them seen once. The sample was naive CD4+ T cells from PBMCs. All receptors derive from a man younger than 35 in good health. Some clones in this sample may be carry-over from other donors' samples. The CDR3 runs from the conserved cysteine through the conserved F or W. The order of the fields is clone size, J gene, V gene, D gene, CDR3 length, CDR3 protein, CDR3 DNA. A D gene is named only where the DNA matches it firmly. Rows may omit the clone size; those that give it use once, few, many or a size class.

. | TRBJ1-2 | TRBV28 | . | 14 | CASSEGEGLRGYTF | TGTGCCAGCAGCGAGGGGGAGGGGCTGCGAGGCTACACCTTC
. | TRBJ2-7 | TRBV6-5 | . | 8 | CAWGEQYF | TGTGCCTGGGGGGAGCAGTACTTC
. | TRBJ2-2 | TRBV5-1 | . | 15 | CASSDGTEGTGELFF | TGCGCCAGCAGCGACGGGACGGAAGGGACCGGGGAGCTGTTTTTT
. | TRBJ2-7 | TRBV5-4 | TRBD2 | 13 | CASSLVSGGEQYF | TGTGCCAGCAGCTTGGTTTCGGGGGGCGAGCAGTACTTC
. | TRBJ2-7 | TRBV11-2 | TRBD1 | 19 | CASSLRDRGPRSNLYEQYF | TGTGCCAGCAGCCTCCGGGACAGGGGCCCTCGGTCTAACCTCTACGAGCAGTACTTC
. | TRBJ2-3 | TRBV5-1 | . | 15 | CASSLGFGSTDTQYF | TGCGCCAGCAGCTTGGGGTTTGGTAGCACAGATACGCAGTATTTT
. | TRBJ1-2 | TRBV15 | TRBD1 | 17 | CATSRGGGRDSDYGYTF | TGTGCCACCAGCAGAGGTGGAGGCAGGGACAGTGACTATGGCTACACCTTC
. | TRBJ2-1 | TRBV6-5 | TRBD1 | 11 | CASGRDREQFF | TGTGCCAGCGGCCGGGACAGGGAGCAGTTCTTC
. | TRBJ2-1 | TRBV10-1 | TRBD2 | 20 | CASSQIPGLDTNSYYNEQFF | TGCGCCAGCAGCCAAATACCGGGACTAGATACCAATTCCTACTACAATGAGCAGTTCTTC
. | TRBJ1-3 | TRBV28 | . | 14 | CASNPILAGNTIYF | TGTGCCAGCAATCCGATCCTAGCCGGAAACACCATATATTTT
once | TRBJ1-1 | TRBV5-1 | TRBD1 | 16 | CASSLALGQENTEAFF | TGCGCCAGCAGCTTGGCCCTGGGACAGGAAAACACTGAAGCTTTCTTT
. | TRBJ1-1 | TRBV10-3 | . | 14 | CAISFGSANTEAFF | TGTGCCATCAGTTTTGGGTCCGCGAACACTGAAGCTTTCTTT
once | TRBJ2-7 | TRBV15 | TRBD2 | 18 | CATSKTLGLAGVPYEQYF | TGTGCCACCAGCAAAACCCTGGGACTAGCGGGGGTACCCTACGAGCAGTACTTC
once | TRBJ2-7 | TRBV9 | . | 15 | CASSGYPASSGEQYF | TGTGCCAGCAGCGGATACCCGGCCTCCTCCGGAGAGCAGTACTTC
. | TRBJ2-7 | TRBV7-2 | TRBD2 | 14 | CASRLAGSPYEQYF | TGTGCCAGCAGGCTAGCGGGATCTCCGTACGAGCAGTACTTC
. | TRBJ1-1 | TRBV27 | . | 13 | CASILRVGTEAFF | TGTGCCAGCATCCTCAGGGTAGGCACTGAAGCTTTCTTT
. | TRBJ1-1 | TRBV2 | . | 14 | CASSEPTDYTEAFF | TGTGCCAGCAGTGAACCGACAGACTACACTGAAGCTTTCTTT
. | TRBJ2-5 | TRBV28 | TRBD2 | 18 | CASSLGLAGGRDRETQYF | TGTGCCAGCAGTTTAGGGCTAGCGGGAGGAAGGGACCGAGAGACCCAGTACTTC
. | TRBJ2-7 | TRBV5-5 | TRBD2 | 18 | CASSFRDYPSSPPNEQYF | TGTGCCAGCAGCTTCCGGGACTATCCCTCAAGCCCCCCTAACGAGCAGTACTTC
. | TRBJ2-3 | TRBV5-4 | TRBD2 | 15 | CASSPRASGVYTQYF | TGTGCCAGCAGCCCGAGGGCTAGCGGTGTTTATACGCAGTATTTT
. | TRBJ2-5 | TRBV7-2 | TRBD2 | 16 | CASSRRTSGGETAQYF | TGTGCCAGCAGCCGACGGACTAGCGGGGGCGAGACGGCCCAGTACTTC
once | TRBJ2-1 | TRBV27 | TRBD2 | 14 | CASLGASGSNEQFF | TGTGCCAGCCTGGGGGCTAGCGGGAGTAACGAGCAGTTCTTC
few | TRBJ1-1 | TRBV18 | TRBD1 | 13 | CASSPTGFTEAFF | TGTGCCAGCTCACCGACAGGGTTCACTGAAGCTTTCTTT
. | TRBJ1-5 | TRBV6-1 | TRBD1 | 14 | CASSVQGYNQPQHF | TGTGCCAGCAGTGTACAGGGGTACAATCAGCCCCAGCATTTT
once | TRBJ1-4 | TRBV5-4 | TRBD1 | 15 | CASSQGQATNEKLFF | TGTGCCAGCAGCCAGGGACAGGCAACTAATGAAAAACTGTTTTTT
. | TRBJ1-4 | TRBV15 | . | 17 | CATSRVYTSSTNEKLFF | TGTGCCACCAGCAGAGTTTACACCTCTTCAACTAATGAAAAACTGTTTTTT
once | TRBJ2-3 | TRBV9 | . | 14 | CASSVSGGRDTQYF | TGTGCCAGCAGCGTAAGCGGAGGGAGGGATACGCAGTATTTT
. | TRBJ2-1 | TRBV28 | . | 13 | CASRTTRGNEQFF | TGTGCCAGCAGGACGACTAGGGGCAATGAGCAGTTCTTC
. | TRBJ1-5 | TRBV19 | TRBD1 | 18 | CASRRMPQGARGNQPQHF | TGTGCCAGTAGGAGAATGCCTCAGGGGGCGAGGGGCAATCAGCCCCAGCATTTT
. | TRBJ2-7 | TRBV7-3 | . | 14 | CASSLMGLADVQYF | TGTGCCAGCAGCTTAATGGGATTGGCTGATGTGCAGTACTTC
. | TRBJ2-5 | TRBV30 | . | 18 | CAWSGGPSGSSLQETQYF | TGTGCCTGGAGTGGGGGGCCTAGCGGATCCAGCTTACAAGAGACCCAGTACTTC
. | TRBJ2-1 | TRBV4-1 | . | 13 | CASSQEAGTPKFF | TGCGCCAGCAGCCAAGAGGCGGGGACTCCAAAGTTCTTC
. | TRBJ2-7 | TRBV19 | TRBD2 | 14 | CASSRLAGNYEQYF | TGTGCCAGTAGTAGACTAGCGGGGAACTACGAGCAGTACTTC
. | TRBJ2-5 | TRBV14 | . | 13 | CASSQQGWETQYF | TGTGCCAGCAGCCAACAGGGCTGGGAGACCCAGTACTTC
once | TRBJ2-2 | TRBV7-3 | TRBD1 | 14 | CASSLISGGGELFF | TGTGCCAGCAGCCTCATCTCAGGGGGCGGGGAGCTGTTTTTT
. | TRBJ2-7 | TRBV14 | . | 14 | CASSQRGLVYEQYF | TGTGCCAGCAGCCAAAGAGGGCTGGTATACGAGCAGTACTTC
once | TRBJ2-7 | TRBV27 | . | 14 | CASSGRDGTYEQYF | TGTGCCAGCAGTGGACGGGACGGGACCTACGAGCAGTACTTC
. | TRBJ2-1 | TRBV7-9 | . | 14 | CASSSGTLDNEQFF | TGTGCCAGCAGCTCCGGGACTCTCGACAATGAGCAGTTCTTC
. | TRBJ2-7 | TRBV13 | TRBD1 | 15 | CASRNTGTGVREQYF | TGTGCCAGCCGAAACACCGGGACAGGGGTAAGGGAGCAGTACTTC
once | TRBJ1-5 | TRBV18 | . | 15 | CASSPTPGRNQPQHF | TGTGCCAGCTCACCGACTCCCGGGAGGAATCAGCCCCAGCATTTT
. | TRBJ2-5 | TRBV6-1 | . | 14 | CASQTGLGAETQYF | TGTGCCAGCCAAACAGGTTTGGGGGCGGAGACCCAGTACTTC
. | TRBJ1-1 | TRBV2 | TRBD1 | 13 | CASSENRGIKAFF | TGTGCCAGCAGTGAGAACAGGGGGATTAAAGCTTTCTTT
. | TRBJ1-1 | TRBV18 | . | 13 | CASSQGRGTEAFF | TGTGCCAGCTCACAGGGCAGGGGCACTGAAGCTTTCTTT
. | TRBJ2-1 | TRBV29-1 | TRBD2 | 16 | CSVAEGAGGSYNEQFF | TGCAGCGTAGCCGAAGGAGCGGGAGGGTCCTACAATGAGCAGTTCTTC
once | TRBJ1-3 | TRBV28 | TRBD1 | 14 | CASSTGGSGNTIYF | TGTGCCAGCAGTACAGGGGGCTCTGGAAACACCATATATTTT
once | TRBJ2-5 | TRBV2 | TRBD1 | 16 | CASKRETGGVGETQYF | TGTGCCAGCAAAAGGGAAACAGGGGGCGTTGGGGAGACCCAGTACTTC
. | TRBJ2-3 | TRBV2 | . | 14 | CASTGRLIGDTQYF | TGTGCCAGCACGGGCCGACTAATTGGAGATACGCAGTATTTT
. | TRBJ1-5 | TRBV28 | . | 14 | CASSLRSSNQPQHF | TGTGCCAGCAGTTTAAGGTCGAGCAATCAGCCCCAGCATTTT
. | TRBJ2-2 | TRBV11-2 | TRBD2 | 15 | CASSPLAGNTGELFF | TGTGCCAGCAGTCCATTAGCGGGAAACACCGGGGAGCTGTTTTTT
. | TRBJ2-2 | TRBV19 | . | 15 | CASSIGTWNTGELFF | TGTGCCAGTAGTATAGGAACTTGGAACACCGGGGAGCTGTTTTTT
. | TRBJ2-5 | TRBV7-9 | . | 14 | CASSLGVARETQYF | TGTGCCAGCAGCTTAGGGGTAGCGAGGGAGACCCAGTACTTC
. | TRBJ1-4 | TRBV4-1 | . | 15 | CASSRTRGLGEKLFF | TGCGCCAGCAGCCGAACACGGGGTTTAGGTGAAAAACTGTTTTTT
. | TRBJ2-6 | TRBV27 | . | 14 | CASTSAAGANVLTF | TGTGCCAGCACCTCAGCGGCCGGGGCCAACGTCCTGACTTTC